These 10 T cell receptor beta chains originate from one sample sequenced in a study of blood T cell repertoires in COVID-19. Clones were sequenced by immunoSEQ multiplex PCR, and TCRdb holds only the in-frame ones, with some missing. The table has roughly 300,000 clones, around 87% seen once. Sequencing was performed on peripheral blood. These TCRs come from a woman in her forties who had recovered from COVID-19.

This rearrangement joins TRBV4-1 to TRBJ1-2; TRBD1 matches at 8 bases. The germline CDR1 and CDR2 sequences are MGHRA and YSYEKL. V gave up 4 bases and J gave up 8 bases; unmatched junction bases: 9. This CDR3 contains 14 residues. The CDR3 DNA follows: TGCGCCAGCAGCCCCCACAGGGGGAAGGACGGCTACACCTTC. Residues: CASSPHRGKDGYTF.

The chain uses TRBV9 and TRBJ1-2; D gene uncertain. Between the trimmed V and J ends, which lost 0 bases and 2 bases, there was a span of 11 bases. CDR1 and CDR2 (germline): SGDLS, YYNGEE. The CDR3 length is 15 residues. In DNA, the CDR3 is TGTGCCAGCAGCGTAGACCCAGGATCCAACTATGGCTACACCTTC. It yields the protein CASSVDPGSNYGYTF.

The chain links TRBV15 to TRBJ1-3, with TRBD1 matching 12 bases. V shed 1 base, J shed 9 bases, and the junction held 7 bases outside the gene matches. Per germline, CDR1 LNHNV and CDR2 YYDKDF (reference sequence). CDR3 length: 16 amino acids. The CDR3 region is CATSRGGTGGMGTIYF. Here the CDR3 DNA reads TGTGCCACCAGCAGAGGTGGGACAGGGGGCATGGGCACCATATATTTT.

In nucleotides, the CDR3 is TGTGCCAGTAGTATAGCCATTAACACTGAAGCTTTCTTT. The encoded protein is CASSIAINTEAFF. This rearrangement joins TRBV19 to TRBJ1-1, with D hard to call. This CDR3 comprises 13 residues. V lost 1 base to trimming and J lost 2 bases, with 5 bases between them. From germline, CDR1 is LNHDA and CDR2 SQIVND (reference sequence). Supplemented by reference TRBV19 and TRBJ1-1, the full variable domain reads DGGITQSPKYLFRKEGQNVTLSCEQNLNHDAMYWYRQDPGQGLRLIYYSQIVNDFQKGDIAEGYSVSREKKESFPLTVTSAQKNPTAFYLCASSIAINTEAFFGQGTRLTVV.

V and J are TRBV6-5 and TRBJ2-7, with 7 bases identical to TRBD2. The CDR3 has 14 amino acids. CDR1 is MNHEY, CDR2 SVGAGI, per germline. The junction had 12 bases not matched to a gene; V was cut back by 4 bases and J by 9 bases. The CDR3 here is CASSLRRDYQVQYF. Here the CDR3 DNA reads TGTGCCAGCAGTTTACGCCGGGACTATCAGGTGCAGTACTTC.

The V call is TRBV29-1, the J call TRBJ1-2; D might be TRBD1 (5 bases). V lost 4 bases and J 8 bases, leaving 11 bases between the germline ends. This CDR3 contains 11 residues. Germline V gene sequence: CDR1 SQVTM, CDR2 ANQGSEA. CDR3 sequence (DNA): TGCAGCGTTGGGCGTACAGGCGGCTACACCTTC. Its protein product is CSVGRTGGYTF.

The CDR3 region is CASSLDTYGYTF. The CDR3 bases are TGCGCCAGCAGCTTGGACACCTATGGCTACACCTTC. V is TRBV5-1 and J is TRBJ1-2; D uncertain. Trimming stripped 0 bases from V and 4 bases from J, with 4 bases between. Germline CDR1 SGHRS, CDR2 YFSETQ. The CDR3 runs 12 residues.

This chain joins TRBV3-1 (or the pseudogene TRBV3-2) and TRBJ1-2, with a weak D call TRBD1 (5 bases). Germline lookup yields CDR1 LGHDT and CDR2 YNNKEL (reference sequence). V lost 4 bases to trimming and J lost 5 bases, with 11 bases between them. The CDR3 is 13 amino acids. CDR3 region: CASSRSEGYGYTF. In DNA, the CDR3 is TGTGCCAGCAGCCGCTCGGAGGGGTATGGCTACACCTTC.

This sequence joins TRBV11-2 and TRBJ1-4; unclear D gene. The CDR3 has 15 residues. The germline V and J ends were trimmed by 1 base and 10 bases, with 16 bases remaining between them. Germline CDR1 SGHAT, CDR2 FQNNGV. This chain's CDR3 is CASSLGPGIAAKLFF. The CDR3 nucleotides are TGTGCCAGCAGCTTAGGGCCAGGTATAGCGGCAAAACTGTTTTTT.

This chain uses TRBV19 with TRBJ1-1, with 8 nucleotides matching TRBD1. The CDR3 is 14 residues long. Germline V gene sequence: CDR1 LNHDA, CDR2 SQIVND (reference sequence). V dropped 4 bases and J dropped 6; count of bases not matched to a gene: 7. The CDR3 DNA reads as TGTGCCAGTAGTACCTTTACAGGGGGTGCTGAAGCTTTCTTT. It encodes CASSTFTGGAEAFF.